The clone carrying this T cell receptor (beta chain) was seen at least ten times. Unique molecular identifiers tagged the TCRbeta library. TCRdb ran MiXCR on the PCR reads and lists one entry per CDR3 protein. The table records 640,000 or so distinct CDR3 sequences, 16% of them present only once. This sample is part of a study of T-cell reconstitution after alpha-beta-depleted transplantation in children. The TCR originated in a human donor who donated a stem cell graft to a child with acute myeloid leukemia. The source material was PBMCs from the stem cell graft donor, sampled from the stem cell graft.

Here the CDR3 reads CSARDMDSSYEQYF. The CDR3 DNA sequence: TGCAGTGCTAGAGATATGGACAGCTCCTACGAGCAGTACTTC. The gene calls are TRBV20-1 and TRBJ2-7; a weak D match, TRBD1 (6 bases). Deletions cut 0 bases from V and 0 bases from J, with 9 bases between. Germline CDR1 DFQATT, CDR2 SNEGSKA (reference sequence). The CDR3 contains 14 residues.